This T cell receptor (beta chain) was recovered during a study of T cell responses to AZD1222 COVID-19 vaccine. The CDR3 has 14 residues. With 4 bases clipped from V and 7 bases from J, the junction kept 4 bases outside the gene matches. CDR1 and CDR2 from the germline V gene are MNHEY and SVGEGT. Repertoires were generated with immunoSEQ multiplex PCR, while TCRdb's copy carries only in-frame clones and drops some. The table lists 150,000 or so clones. Sequenced sample: peripheral blood. The J gene is TRBJ2-3, the V gene TRBV6-2 or TRBV6-3; 11 bases map to TRBD2. This TCR was sampled from an adult in good health. CDR3 region: CASSFSGGANTQYF. For the CDR3, the DNA is TGTGCCAGCAGTTTTAGCGGGGGGGCAAATACGCAGTATTTT.